This is a list of T cell receptor beta chains from one sample in a study of T cell responses to AZD1222 COVID-19 vaccine. Method: immunoSEQ multiplex PCR; TCRdb's copy keeps in-frame clones and lacks some. The sample gives about 120,000 clones, more than 80% of which show up once; around 3.1% is in the top ten. Material: peripheral blood, obtained on day 0 of AZD1222 vaccination. These receptors all stem from an adult in good health. CDR3s leave out the opening cysteine and the closing phenylalanine or tryptophan. Each record gives: CDR3 protein, J gene, V gene.

AWSGLGVEAF	TRBJ1-1	TRBV30
ATSEGGFNQPQH	TRBJ1-5	TRBV24-1
AWRKKGTTNEQF	TRBJ2-1	TRBV30
ASSRQGGTGELF	TRBJ2-2	TRBV11-3
ASSLSGRGHGYT	TRBJ1-2	TRBV27
ASSRLAGGFWEQY	TRBJ2-7	TRBV28
ASSLSMTTGELF	TRBJ2-2	TRBV27
ASSYLTTGNYGYT	TRBJ1-2	TRBV6-6
ASSNGQGPDSPLH	TRBJ1-6	TRBV19
AWSLGDSGNTIY	TRBJ1-3	TRBV30
ASSQELAF	TRBJ1-1	TRBV7-9
ASSEGGATGEKLF	TRBJ1-4	TRBV6-1
ASSKGRAGYT	TRBJ1-2	TRBV7-2
ASGTNMNTEAF	TRBJ1-1	TRBV7-3
ASSPGQGSYYEQY	TRBJ2-7	TRBV11-2
ASSYQVMFEQY	TRBJ2-7	TRBV6-2/TRBV6-3
ASTETPTANYGYT	TRBJ1-2	TRBV28
ASSFVERGTEAF	TRBJ1-1	TRBV7-9
ASSPSVAGGYPGLAGGRYEQY	TRBJ2-7	TRBV6-2/TRBV6-3
ATSRDLSVGTEAF	TRBJ1-1	TRBV15
AISDGRVLQEAQY	TRBJ2-5	TRBV10-3
ASSRPSGKGEQY	TRBJ2-7	TRBV6-5
ATSASGTSYGYT	TRBJ1-2	TRBV24-1
ASSNGRANTEAF	TRBJ1-1	TRBV19
ASSLRGRLIAGDSSSYNEQF	TRBJ2-1	TRBV7-3
ASSQDLGVGNEQY	TRBJ2-7	TRBV4-1
ASSGNTEAF	TRBJ1-1	TRBV28
ASRTGGGTDTQY	TRBJ2-3	TRBV6-5
ASSERGQGPYEQY	TRBJ2-7	TRBV2
ASSSTGYEQY	TRBJ2-7	TRBV5-4
ASSLAFEGLAKNIQY	TRBJ2-4	TRBV7-2
ASRNRDSDGYT	TRBJ1-2	TRBV19
ASSFGGGRDTEAF	TRBJ1-1	TRBV5-1
ASSGGVLAQY	TRBJ2-7	TRBV28
ASSLPLRLAGGYNEQF	TRBJ2-1	TRBV7-9
ASSLRDQPQH	TRBJ1-5	TRBV13
ASSTRLGSGYEQY	TRBJ2-7	TRBV6-5
ASNLPGTEAF	TRBJ1-1	TRBV3-1/TRBV3-2
ASSISRDRRNGYT	TRBJ1-2	TRBV19
ASSHRTSAGEQY	TRBJ2-7	TRBV7-2
ASSQDPVGFNEKLF	TRBJ1-4	TRBV3-1/TRBV3-2
ASSRDRGGELF	TRBJ2-2	TRBV25-1
ASSPGQGAYEQY	TRBJ2-7	TRBV5-1
ASSFQETQY	TRBJ2-5	TRBV5-1
AISESIQGATDTQY	TRBJ2-3	TRBV10-3
ASRTRHRGFSSYEQY	TRBJ2-7	TRBV28
ASSPSAGWGRQPQH	TRBJ1-5	TRBV18
ASSGFRAGLNTEAF	TRBJ1-1	TRBV25-1
SVITGGWGNEQF	TRBJ2-1	TRBV29-1
ASSEGRPSGYT	TRBJ1-2	TRBV2
ASSPMTSGRSYEQY	TRBJ2-7	TRBV6-2/TRBV6-3
ASSLGGTGGREY	TRBJ2-7	TRBV6-5
ASSQLAGSLQTQY	TRBJ2-5	TRBV4-3
ATSDFSVNTGELF	TRBJ2-2	TRBV24-1
ASGRDRANEKLF	TRBJ1-4	TRBV2
ASSGASRADTQY	TRBJ2-3	TRBV6-5
ASSLETVTDTQY	TRBJ2-3	TRBV5-1